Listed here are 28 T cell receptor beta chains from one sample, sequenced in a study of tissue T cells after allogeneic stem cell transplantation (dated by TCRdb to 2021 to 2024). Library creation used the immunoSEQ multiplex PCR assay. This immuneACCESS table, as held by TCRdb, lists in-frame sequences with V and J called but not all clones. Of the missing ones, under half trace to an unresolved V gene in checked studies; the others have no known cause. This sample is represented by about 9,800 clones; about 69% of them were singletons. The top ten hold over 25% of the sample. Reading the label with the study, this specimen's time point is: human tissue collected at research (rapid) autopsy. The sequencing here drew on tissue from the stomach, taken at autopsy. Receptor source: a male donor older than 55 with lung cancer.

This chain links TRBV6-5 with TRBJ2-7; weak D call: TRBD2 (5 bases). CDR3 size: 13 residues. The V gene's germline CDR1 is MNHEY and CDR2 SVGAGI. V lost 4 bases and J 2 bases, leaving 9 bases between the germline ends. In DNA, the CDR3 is TGTGCCAGCAGTTTCATCGGGACCTACGAGCAGTACTTC. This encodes CASSFIGTYEQYF.

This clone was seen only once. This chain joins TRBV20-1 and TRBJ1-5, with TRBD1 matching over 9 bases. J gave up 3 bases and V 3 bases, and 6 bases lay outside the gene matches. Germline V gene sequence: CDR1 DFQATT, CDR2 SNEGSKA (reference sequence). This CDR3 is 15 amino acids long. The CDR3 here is CSASGGQGHNQPQHF. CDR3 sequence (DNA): TGCAGTGCTAGTGGGGGACAGGGACACAATCAGCCCCAGCATTTT.

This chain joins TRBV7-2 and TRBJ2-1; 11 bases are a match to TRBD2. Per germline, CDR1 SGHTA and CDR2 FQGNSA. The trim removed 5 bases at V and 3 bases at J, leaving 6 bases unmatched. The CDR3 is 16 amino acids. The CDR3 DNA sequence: TGTGCCAGCAGCAAGACCGGGACTAGCGGCTACAATGAGCAGTTCTTC. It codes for CASSKTGTSGYNEQFF.

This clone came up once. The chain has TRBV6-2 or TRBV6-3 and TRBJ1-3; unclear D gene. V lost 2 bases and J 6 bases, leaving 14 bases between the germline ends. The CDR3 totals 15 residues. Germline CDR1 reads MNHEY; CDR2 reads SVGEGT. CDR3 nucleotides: TGTGCCAGCAGTTACGGCGGGTGGATCGAAAACACCATATATTTT. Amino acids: CASSYGGWIENTIYF.

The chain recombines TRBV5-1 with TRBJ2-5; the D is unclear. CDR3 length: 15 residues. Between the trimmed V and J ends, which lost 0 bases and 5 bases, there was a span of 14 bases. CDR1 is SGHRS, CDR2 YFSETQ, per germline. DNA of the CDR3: TGCGCCAGCAGCTTGGCCCAGACACCCCGGGAGACCCAGTACTTC. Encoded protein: CASSLAQTPRETQYF.

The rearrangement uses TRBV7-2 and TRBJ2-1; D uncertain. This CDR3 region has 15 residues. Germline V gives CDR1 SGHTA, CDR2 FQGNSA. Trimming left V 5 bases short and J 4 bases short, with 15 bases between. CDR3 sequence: CASSPGADLYNEQFF. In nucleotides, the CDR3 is TGTGCCAGCAGCCCAGGCGCCGACCTGTACAATGAGCAGTTCTTC.

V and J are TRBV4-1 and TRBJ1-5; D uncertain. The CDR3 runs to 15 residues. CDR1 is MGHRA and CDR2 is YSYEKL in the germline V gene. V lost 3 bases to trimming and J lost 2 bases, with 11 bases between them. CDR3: CASSQELGRNQPQHF. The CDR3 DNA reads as TGCGCCAGCAGCCAGGAGTTAGGACGCAATCAGCCCCAGCATTTT.

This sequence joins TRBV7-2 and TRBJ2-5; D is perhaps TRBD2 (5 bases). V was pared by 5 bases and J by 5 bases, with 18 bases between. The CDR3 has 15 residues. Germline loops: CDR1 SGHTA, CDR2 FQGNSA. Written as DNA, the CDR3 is TGTGCCAGCAGCCATACTCGGGAAACCTCGGAGACCCAGTACTTC. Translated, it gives CASSHTRETSETQYF.

The CDR3: CASSPAGQPQHF. As DNA, the CDR3 is TGTGCCAGCAGCCCAGCAGGACAGCCCCAGCATTTT. V usage is TRBV7-2 and J usage is TRBJ1-5; D is uncertain. Between the trimmed V and J ends, which lost 5 bases and 7 bases, there was a span of 9 bases. The CDR3 contains 12 residues. Germline V lookup: CDR1 SGHTA, CDR2 FQGNSA.

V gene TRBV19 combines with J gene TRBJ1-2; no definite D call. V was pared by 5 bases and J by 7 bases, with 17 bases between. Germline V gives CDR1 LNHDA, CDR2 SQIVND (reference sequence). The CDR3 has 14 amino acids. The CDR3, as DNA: TGTGCCAGTAGTTCTGGCGGCGCGGGATTTGGCTACACCTTC. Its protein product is CASSSGGAGFGYTF.

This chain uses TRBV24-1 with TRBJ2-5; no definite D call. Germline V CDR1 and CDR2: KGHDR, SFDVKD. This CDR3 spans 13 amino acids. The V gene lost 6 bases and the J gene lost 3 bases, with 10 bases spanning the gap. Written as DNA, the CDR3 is TGTGCCACCAGTAGACCAGGCGAAGAGACCCAGTACTTC. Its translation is CATSRPGEETQYF.

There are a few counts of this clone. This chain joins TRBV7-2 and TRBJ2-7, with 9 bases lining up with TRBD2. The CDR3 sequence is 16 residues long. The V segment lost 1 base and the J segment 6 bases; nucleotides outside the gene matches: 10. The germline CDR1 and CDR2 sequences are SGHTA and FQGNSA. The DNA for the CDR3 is TGTGCCAGCAGCTTAGTCGGGACTAGCATTGCGGGCGAGCAGTACTTC. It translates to CASSLVGTSIAGEQYF.

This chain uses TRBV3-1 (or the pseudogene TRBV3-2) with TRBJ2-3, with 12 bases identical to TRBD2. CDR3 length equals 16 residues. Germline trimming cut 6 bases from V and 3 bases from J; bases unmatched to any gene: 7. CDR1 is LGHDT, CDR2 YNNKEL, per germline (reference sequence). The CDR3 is CASSPRLAGVTDTQYF. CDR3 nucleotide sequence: TGTGCCAGCAGTCCGAGACTAGCGGGAGTAACAGATACGCAGTATTTT.

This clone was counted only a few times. The CDR3 nucleotides are TGCGCCAGCAGCGAGGGGGTCACCGGGGAGCTGTTTTTT. This codes for CASSEGVTGELFF. The rearrangement links TRBV5-1 to TRBJ2-2; a weak D match, TRBD1 (6 bases). CDR1 is SGHRS and CDR2 is YFSETQ in the germline V gene. The CDR3 spans 13 residues. The V end was cut by 4 bases, the J end by 4 bases, with 8 bases between.

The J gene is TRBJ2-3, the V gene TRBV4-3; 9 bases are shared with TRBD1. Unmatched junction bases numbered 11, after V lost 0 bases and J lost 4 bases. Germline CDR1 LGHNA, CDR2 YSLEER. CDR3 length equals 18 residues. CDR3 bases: TGCGCCAGCAGCCAAGATGGACGCGGGACAGGGAGGGCAGATACGCAGTATTTT. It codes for CASSQDGRGTGRADTQYF.

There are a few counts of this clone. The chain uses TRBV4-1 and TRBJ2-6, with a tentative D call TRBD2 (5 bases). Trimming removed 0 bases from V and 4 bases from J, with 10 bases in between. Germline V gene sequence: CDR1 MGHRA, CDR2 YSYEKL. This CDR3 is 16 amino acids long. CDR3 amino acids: CASSQDPGTGANVLTF. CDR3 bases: TGCGCCAGCAGCCAAGATCCGGGAACCGGGGCCAACGTCCTGACTTTC.

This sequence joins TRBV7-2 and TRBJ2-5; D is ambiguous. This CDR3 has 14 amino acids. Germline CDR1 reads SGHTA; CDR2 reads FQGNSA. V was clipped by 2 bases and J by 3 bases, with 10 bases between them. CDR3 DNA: TGTGCCAGCAGCTTATTAACAGCCAAAGAGACCCAGTACTTC. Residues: CASSLLTAKETQYF. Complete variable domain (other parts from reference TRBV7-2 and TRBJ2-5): GAGVSQSPSNKVTEKGKDVELRCDPISGHTALYWYRQSLGQGLEFLIYFQGNSAPDKSGLPSDRFSAERTGGSVSTLTIQRTQQEDSAVYLCASSLLTAKETQYFGPGTRLLVL.

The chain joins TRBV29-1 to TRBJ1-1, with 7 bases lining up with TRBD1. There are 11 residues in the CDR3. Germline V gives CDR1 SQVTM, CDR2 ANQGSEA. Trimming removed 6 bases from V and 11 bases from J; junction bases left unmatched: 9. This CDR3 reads CSVRGSGGAFF. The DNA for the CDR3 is TGCAGCGTGAGGGGTTCAGGGGGTGCTTTCTTT.

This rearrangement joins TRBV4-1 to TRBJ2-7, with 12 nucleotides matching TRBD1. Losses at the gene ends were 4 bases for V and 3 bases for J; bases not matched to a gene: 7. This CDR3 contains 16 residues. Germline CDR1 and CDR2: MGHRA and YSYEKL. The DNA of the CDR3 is TGCGCCAGCAGCCCTTCCGGGACAGGGGGCTTCTACGAGCAGTACTTC. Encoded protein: CASSPSGTGGFYEQYF.

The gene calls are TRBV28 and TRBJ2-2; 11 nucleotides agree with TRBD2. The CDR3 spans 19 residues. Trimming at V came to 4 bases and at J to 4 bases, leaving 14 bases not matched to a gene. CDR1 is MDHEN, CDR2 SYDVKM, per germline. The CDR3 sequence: CASSSTSGRAKQVTGELFF. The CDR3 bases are TGTGCCAGCAGTTCCACTAGCGGGAGAGCAAAACAGGTCACCGGGGAGCTGTTTTTT.

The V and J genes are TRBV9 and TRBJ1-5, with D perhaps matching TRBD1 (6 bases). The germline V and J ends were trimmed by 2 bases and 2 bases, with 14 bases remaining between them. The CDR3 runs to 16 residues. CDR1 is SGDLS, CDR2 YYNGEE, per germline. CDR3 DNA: TGTGCCAGCAGCGTTGGGGGGCTGGAGGGCAATCAGCCCCAGCATTTT. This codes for CASSVGGLEGNQPQHF.

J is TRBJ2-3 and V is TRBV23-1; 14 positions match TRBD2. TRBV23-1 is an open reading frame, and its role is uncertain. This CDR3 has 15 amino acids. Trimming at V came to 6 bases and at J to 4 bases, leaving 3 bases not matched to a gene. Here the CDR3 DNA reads TGCGCCAGCAGGCGACTAGCGGGAGGGCCAGATACGCAGTATTTT. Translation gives CASRRLAGGPDTQYF.

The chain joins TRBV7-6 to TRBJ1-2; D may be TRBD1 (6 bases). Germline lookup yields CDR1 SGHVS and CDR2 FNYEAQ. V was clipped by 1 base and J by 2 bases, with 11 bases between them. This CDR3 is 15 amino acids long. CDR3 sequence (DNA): TGTGCCAGCAGCTTAGGGGCCCAGGGGAACTATGGCTACACCTTC. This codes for CASSLGAQGNYGYTF.

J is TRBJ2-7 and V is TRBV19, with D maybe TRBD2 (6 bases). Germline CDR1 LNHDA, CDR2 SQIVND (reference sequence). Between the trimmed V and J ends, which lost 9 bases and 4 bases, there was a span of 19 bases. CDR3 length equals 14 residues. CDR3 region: CASGGGSAAYEQYF. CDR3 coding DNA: TGTGCCAGCGGTGGGGGGAGTGCCGCTTACGAGCAGTACTTC.

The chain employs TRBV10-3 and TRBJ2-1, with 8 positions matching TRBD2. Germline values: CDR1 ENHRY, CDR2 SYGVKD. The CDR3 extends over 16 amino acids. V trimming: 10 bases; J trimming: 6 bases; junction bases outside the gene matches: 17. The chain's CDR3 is CATGFTSGRSPNEQFF. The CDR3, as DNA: TGTGCCACCGGATTCACAAGCGGGAGATCCCCCAATGAGCAGTTCTTC.

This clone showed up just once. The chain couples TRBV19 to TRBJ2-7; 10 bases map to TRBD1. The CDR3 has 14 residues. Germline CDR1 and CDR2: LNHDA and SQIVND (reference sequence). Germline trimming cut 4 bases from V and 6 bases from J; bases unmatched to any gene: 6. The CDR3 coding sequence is TGTGCCAGTAGTAAAGGACAGGGGGTTCTCGAGCAGTACTTC. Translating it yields CASSKGQGVLEQYF. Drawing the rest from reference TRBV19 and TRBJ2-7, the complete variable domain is DGGITQSPKYLFRKEGQNVTLSCEQNLNHDAMYWYRQDPGQGLRLIYYSQIVNDFQKGDIAEGYSVSREKKESFPLTVTSAQKNPTAFYLCASSKGQGVLEQYFGPGTRLTVT.

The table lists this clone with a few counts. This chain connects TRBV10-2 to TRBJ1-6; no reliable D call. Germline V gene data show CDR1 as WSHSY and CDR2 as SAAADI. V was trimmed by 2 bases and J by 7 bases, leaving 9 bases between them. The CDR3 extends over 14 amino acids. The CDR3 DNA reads TGCGCCAGCAGTGAGAACGGACGGAATTCACCCCTCCACTTT. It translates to CASSENGRNSPLHF.

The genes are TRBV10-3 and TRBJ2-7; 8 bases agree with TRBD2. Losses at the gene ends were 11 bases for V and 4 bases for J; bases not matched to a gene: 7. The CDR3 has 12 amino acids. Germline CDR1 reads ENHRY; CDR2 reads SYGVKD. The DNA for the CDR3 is TGTGCCGGCGGCGGGGGGCCTTACGAGCAGTACTTC. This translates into CAGGGGPYEQYF.